This paragraph covers one TCR beta chain sequence. Participants, about 18 to 90 years old, spanned around 25 US areas. The data were taken from a study of blood T cell repertoires in COVID-19. TCRdb's copy holds only in-frame clones and misses some; the assay was immunoSEQ multiplex PCR. The data hold about 220,000 clones, with 80% to 90% observed a single time. Trimming shortened V by 10 bases and J by 4 bases, and 14 bases separated the two germline ends. The CDR3 is made up of 14 amino acids. Germline CDR1 is PRHDT and CDR2 is FYEKMQ (reference sequence). The sequence was collected from a young woman in a cohort exposed to, infected with or recovered from COVID-19 (not recorded which). Sequenced input: PBMCs or T cells enriched from blood (not recorded which). This rearrangement joins TRBV13 to TRBJ1-6, with D possibly matching TRBD1 (5 bases). CDR3 loop: CATGFGTYNSPLHF. The CDR3 DNA sequence: TGTGCCACCGGGTTCGGGACTTATAATTCACCCCTCCACTTT.